A single sample gave rise to the 2 T cell receptor beta chains below, sequenced in a study of T cells after yellow fever vaccination. TCRdb passed the 5' RACE reads through MiXCR, listing each CDR3 protein once. The sample contains approximately 150,000 distinct CDR3 sequences, 7.7% of which appear only once. The sample was CD4+ T cells sorted from PBMCs, taken 5 days after the yellow fever booster vaccination. Receptors were obtained from a man aged 30-40 years who received the YFV17D yellow fever vaccine.

This clonotype was counted ten times or more. J is TRBJ2-1 and V is TRBV10-2; a possible D gene is TRBD2 (6 bases). This CDR3 is 13 amino acids long. V lost 4 bases and J lost 10, with 14 bases in between. The germline gives CDR1 WSHSY, CDR2 SAAADI. In DNA form, the CDR3 reads TGCGCCAGCAGTGCCAGGACTATTAGCGAGCAGTTCTTC. This gives the protein CASSARTISEQFF.

At least ten counts were recorded for this clonotype. The chain joins TRBV20-1 to TRBJ2-1; D gene unclear. CDR1 is DFQATT and CDR2 is SNEGSKA in the germline V gene (reference sequence). The V and J ends lost 4 bases and 9 bases respectively, with 7 bases between them. CDR3 length: 10 residues. CDR3 sequence (DNA): TGCAGTGCTACCGGGTTTGAGCAGTTCTTC. Translation: CSATGFEQFF.